Presented here are 5 T cell receptor beta chains from one specimen sequenced in a study of Tregs in tolerant kidney transplant recipients. TCRdb's table, derived via immunoSEQ multiplex PCR, lists solely in-frame clones and lacks some. The sample has about 59,000 clones; around 83% are singletons. The sample taken for sequencing was CD4+ T cells from blood. The origin of the receptors is a human donor in good health.

This clone has only one observation. J is TRBJ2-5 and V is TRBV2; 10 bases match TRBD1. V was pared by 5 bases and J by 4 bases, with 4 bases of the junction left unmatched. The germline CDR1 and CDR2 sequences are SNHLY and FYNNEI. The CDR3 is 14 amino acids. CDR3 sequence reads: CASSPRTGGETQYF. DNA for the CDR3: TGTGCCAGCAGTCCTCGGACAGGGGGAGAGACCCAGTACTTC. Using reference TRBV2 and TRBJ2-5 for the parts outside the CDR3, the full variable domain is EPEVTQTPSHQVTQMGQEVILRCVPISNHLYFYWYRQILGQKVEFLVSFYNNEISEKSEIFDDQFSVERPDGSNFTLKIRSTKLEDSAMYFCASSPRTGGETQYFGPGTRLLVL.

The J gene is TRBJ2-4, the V gene TRBV6-5; no clear D. This CDR3 is 13 amino acids long. CDR1 is MNHEY, CDR2 SVGAGI, per germline. Trimming took 6 bases from V and 7 from J, leaving 13 bases between them. The DNA of the CDR3 is TGTGCCAGCAGACCCTTTGCGCGGAACATTCAGTACTTC. Amino acids: CASRPFARNIQYF.

J is TRBJ2-3 and V is TRBV19, with a possible D match to TRBD2 (5 bases). The length of the CDR3 is 15 residues. Trimming cost V 5 bases and J 1 base, with 13 bases left between them. The germline CDR1 and CDR2 sequences are LNHDA and SQIVND (reference sequence). The CDR3 sequence is CASSFPSGGTDTQYF. CDR3 nucleotides: TGTGCCAGTAGTTTCCCGAGCGGTGGCACAGATACGCAGTATTTT.

V and J are TRBV28 and TRBJ1-2; 7 bases match TRBD1. Trimming at V came to 5 bases and at J to 8 bases, leaving 8 bases not matched to a gene. The germline CDR1 and CDR2 sequences are MDHEN and SYDVKM. The CDR3 length is 13 residues. The CDR3 bases are TGTGCCAGCAGTCCAGGGGGACAGCCCGGCTACACCTTC. Translated, it gives CASSPGGQPGYTF.

The rearrangement links TRBV7-9 to TRBJ1-3; D remains unclear. The CDR3 is 14 residues long. The germline V gene has CDR1 SEHNR and CDR2 FQNEAQ (reference sequence). Trimming took 4 bases from V and 1 from J, leaving 8 bases between them. The CDR3 loop is CASSWPGSGNTIYF. In nucleotides, the CDR3 is TGTGCCAGCAGCTGGCCGGGATCTGGAAACACCATATATTTT.